These 25 T cell receptor beta chains were all obtained from the same sample, sequenced in a study of identical twins. TCRdb re-analysed the 5' RACE reads in MiXCR, keeping a single row per CDR3 protein. The table records 350,000 or so distinct CDR3 sequences, approximately 13% of them present only once. Separately, the same data were catalogued under a study of yellow fever vaccine responses in identical twins.

Sequenced sample: CD8+ T cells sorted from blood. The source is a woman in her late teens or twenties in good health.

This clonotype was observed once. The chain has TRBV7-9 and TRBJ1-1; weak D call: TRBD1 (5 bases). Germline V gene data show CDR1 as SEHNR and CDR2 as FQNEAQ (reference sequence). Trimming cost V 3 bases and J 6 bases, with 11 bases left between them. The CDR3 totals 13 residues. The chain's CDR3 is CASSFGTVPEAFF. CDR3 coding DNA: TGTGCCAGCAGCTTTGGGACGGTCCCTGAAGCTTTCTTT.

This clonotype was counted only a few times. For the CDR3, the DNA is TGTGCCAGCAAGGTCGGACGGGGGTCCCCACACACAGATACGCAGTATTTT. It encodes CASKVGRGSPHTDTQYF. V usage is TRBV6-1 and J usage is TRBJ2-3; tentative D call: TRBD2 (6 bases). Deletions cut 7 bases from V and 2 bases from J, with 22 bases between. The CDR3 totals 17 residues. Germline values: CDR1 MNHNS, CDR2 SASEGT.

A few counts support this clonotype. The chain joins TRBV12-3 or TRBV12-4 to TRBJ2-2; 9 bases are a match to TRBD2. This CDR3 is 15 amino acids long. The V segment lost 6 bases and the J segment 0 bases; nucleotides outside the gene matches: 2. The CDR3 region has the DNA TGTGCCAGCAGCGGACTAGCGACGAACACCGGGGAGCTGTTTTTT. Its protein is CASSGLATNTGELFF.

The chain carries TRBV2 and TRBJ1-1, with a tentative D call TRBD1 (5 bases). Germline V gene data show CDR1 as SNHLY and CDR2 as FYNNEI. Trimming took off 6 bases at V and 7 bases at J, with 9 bases between the two ends. The CDR3 totals 11 residues. In DNA form, the CDR3 reads TGTGCCAGCAGGGGAAGGGGTGAAGCTTTCTTT. Translating gives CASRGRGEAFF. Supplemented by reference TRBV2 and TRBJ1-1, the full variable domain reads EPEVTQTPSHQVTQMGQEVILRCVPISNHLYFYWYRQILGQKVEFLVSFYNNEISEKSEIFDDQFSVERPDGSNFTLKIRSTKLEDSAMYFCASRGRGEAFFGQGTRLTVV.

This clonotype was recorded many times. The J gene is TRBJ1-1, the V gene TRBV7-9; a weak D match, TRBD1 (5 bases). The V end lost 4 bases, the J end lost 3 bases, and 15 bases lay between the germline ends. Germline lookup yields CDR1 SEHNR and CDR2 FQNEAQ (reference sequence). The CDR3 totals 15 residues. The DNA for the CDR3 is TGTGCCAGCAGCTGGGAAGGGAGGGGTGACACTGAAGCTTTCTTT. It specifies CASSWEGRGDTEAFF.

This clonotype has a handful of counts. V gene TRBV20-1 combines with J gene TRBJ2-1, with 10 bases identical to TRBD1. This CDR3 is built from 15 residues. Losses at the gene ends were 0 bases for V and 7 bases for J; bases not matched to a gene: 6. Germline values: CDR1 DFQATT, CDR2 SNEGSKA (reference sequence). The CDR3: CSARDVGQGKNEQFF. The DNA of the CDR3 is TGCAGTGCTAGAGATGTGGGACAGGGGAAAAATGAGCAGTTCTTC.

This clonotype appeared a few times. The rearrangement links TRBV27 to TRBJ2-2; 10 bases are shared with TRBD1. The V segment lost 3 bases and the J segment 7 bases; nucleotides outside the gene matches: 5. Per germline, CDR1 MNHEY and CDR2 SMNVEV (reference sequence). The CDR3 is 15 residues long. The CDR3 is CASSFDRGPGGELFF. CDR3 coding DNA: TGTGCCAGCAGTTTCGACAGGGGGCCGGGCGGGGAGCTGTTTTTT.

The sample holds a few counts of this clonotype. The chain uses TRBV4-1 and TRBJ1-2; 8 positions match TRBD1. The germline CDR1 and CDR2 sequences are MGHRA and YSYEKL. This CDR3 spans 17 amino acids. Unmatched junction bases numbered 11, after V lost 5 bases and J lost 0 bases. CDR3 nucleotides: TGCGCCAGCAGCTCCGGGACAGGCCCTAATGCTAACTATGGCTACACCTTC. As protein: CASSSGTGPNANYGYTF.

Ten or more counts support this clonotype. The chain has TRBV24-1 and TRBJ2-5; 8 bases align to TRBD2. V trimming: 2 bases; J trimming: 3 bases; junction bases outside the gene matches: 4. From germline, CDR1 is KGHDR and CDR2 SFDVKD. This CDR3 spans 15 amino acids. The chain's CDR3 is CATSDSGLAEETQYF. Here the CDR3 DNA reads TGTGCCACCAGTGATTCCGGACTAGCTGAAGAGACCCAGTACTTC.

A few counts support this clonotype. The CDR3, as DNA: TGTGCCAGCAGTGATGGCGGAAGAGGAATAAATGAGCAGTTCTTC. Translating it yields CASSDGGRGINEQFF. The chain recombines TRBV2 with TRBJ2-1; D unclear. This CDR3 region has 15 residues. From germline, CDR1 is SNHLY and CDR2 FYNNEI. Trimming pared 3 bases from V and 7 bases from J, leaving 16 bases between.

The sample holds a few counts of this clonotype. V gene TRBV12-3 or TRBV12-4 combines with J gene TRBJ2-3, with 8 positions matching TRBD1. The CDR3 length is 13 residues. The ends lost 8 bases at V and 4 bases at J; junction bases unmatched: 5. The CDR3 is CASRPGGSDTQYF. The DNA of the CDR3 is TGTGCCAGCCGTCCAGGGGGCTCAGATACGCAGTATTTT.

Comment on this clonotype: The germline gene is not matched at one end of the junction; a read error may be the cause. The rearrangement uses TRBV27 and TRBJ2-7, with D possibly being TRBD2 (5 bases). The germline V gene encodes CDR1 MNHEY and CDR2 SMNVEV (reference sequence). CDR3 size: 12 residues. The DNA for the CDR3 is TGTGCCAGCAGGACCCACGGGGAAGCATCTCGGTTC. It translates to CASRTHGEASRF.

Ten or more counts support this clonotype. J is TRBJ2-1 and V is TRBV7-6; TRBD1 is a possible D gene (6 bases). From germline, CDR1 is SGHVS and CDR2 FNYEAQ. This CDR3 has 14 amino acids. Trimming shortened V by 4 bases and J by 4 bases, and 11 bases separated the two germline ends. CDR3 amino acids: CASSSGTLYNEQFF. The CDR3 bases are TGTGCCAGCAGCTCCGGGACACTTTACAATGAGCAGTTCTTC.

Many counts were recorded for this clonotype. At one end the junction does not follow the germline gene, possibly because of a read error. The rearrangement links TRBV28 to TRBJ2-2, with 10 nucleotides matching TRBD2. The length of the CDR3 is 13 residues. In germline, CDR1 is MDHEN, CDR2 SYDVKM. The chain's CDR3 is CATSSGGPIELFF. The CDR3, as DNA: TGTGCCACCAGTAGCGGGGGGCCTATTGAGCTGTTTTTT.

This chain connects TRBV12-3 or TRBV12-4 to TRBJ1-3; no clear D gene. The CDR3 extends over 16 amino acids. Trimming took 6 bases from V and 4 from J, leaving 19 bases between them. Here the CDR3 reads CASSNTPRARGNTIYF. CDR3 DNA sequence: TGTGCCAGCAGCAACACCCCACGGGCGCGAGGAAACACCATATATTTT.

This clonotype came up a few times. This chain connects TRBV6-5 to TRBJ2-1; weak D call: TRBD1 (5 bases). This CDR3 is 13 amino acids long. V lost 2 bases and J lost 7, with 9 bases in between. Germline-derived CDR1 and CDR2 are MNHEY and SVGAGI. The DNA of the CDR3 is TGTGCCAGCAGTTACGGGGCAAGAAATGAGCAGTTCTTC. Its protein product is CASSYGARNEQFF.

The sample holds many counts of this clonotype. This chain links TRBV15 with TRBJ2-3; tentative D call: TRBD2 (6 bases). The CDR3 is 16 residues long. Germline-derived CDR1 and CDR2 are LNHNV and YYDKDF (reference sequence). The ends were cut back, 0 bases at V and 2 bases at J, with 12 bases in the middle. CDR3 DNA sequence: TGTGCCACCAGCAGAGATGCGGGAACTCACACAGATACGCAGTATTTT. This codes for CATSRDAGTHTDTQYF.

There are many counts of this clonotype. This rearrangement joins TRBV7-6 to TRBJ2-1; 11 nucleotides match TRBD2. The CDR3 sequence is 17 residues long. The germline gives CDR1 SGHVS, CDR2 FNYEAQ. Trimming took 1 base from V and 4 from J; bases not matched to a gene: 6. CDR3 region: CASSLVLRLAGYNEQFF. In nucleotides, the CDR3 is TGTGCCAGCAGCTTAGTATTGCGACTAGCGGGATACAATGAGCAGTTCTTC.

The rearrangement links TRBV20-1 to TRBJ2-7; D call uncertain. V was pared by 0 bases and J by 0 bases, with 15 bases between. CDR1 is DFQATT, CDR2 SNEGSKA, per germline (reference sequence). The CDR3 is 16 amino acids. CDR3 bases: TGCAGTGCTAGAGATTATCGGCTCGTAACCTCCTACGAGCAGTACTTC. Its protein product is CSARDYRLVTSYEQYF.

Only a few counts were recorded for this clonotype. The chain links TRBV11-2 to TRBJ2-2; D gene unclear. This CDR3 has 13 amino acids. CDR1 and CDR2 from the germline V gene are SGHAT and FQNNGV. Trimming pared 5 bases from V and 3 bases from J, leaving 7 bases between. In nucleotides, the CDR3 is TGTGCCAGCAGCCTCCTTTACACCGGGGAGCTGTTTTTT. As protein: CASSLLYTGELFF.

The chain links TRBV28 to TRBJ2-7; 10 nucleotides agree with TRBD2. Germline V gene data show CDR1 as MDHEN and CDR2 as SYDVKM. The CDR3 covers 14 residues. The J segment lost 3 bases and the V segment lost 6 bases, leaving 5 bases of the junction unmatched. Written as DNA, the CDR3 is TGTGCCAGCAGCCATGGACTAGCGGACTACGAGCAGTACTTC. It specifies CASSHGLADYEQYF.

This clonotype occurred a few times. V and J are TRBV12-3 or TRBV12-4 and TRBJ1-1; possibly TRBD1 for D (5 bases). V was cut by 8 bases and J by 0 bases, with 10 bases left in between. This CDR3 spans 13 amino acids. The CDR3 DNA reads as TGTGCCAGCGGACACCGGGTGAACACTGAAGCTTTCTTT. It yields the protein CASGHRVNTEAFF.

J is TRBJ2-1 and V is TRBV3-1, with TRBD2 matching over 7 bases. Per the germline V gene, CDR1 is LGHDT and CDR2 is YNNKEL (reference sequence). V gave up 2 bases and J gave up 4 bases; unmatched junction bases: 5. The CDR3 has 15 residues. The CDR3 bases are TGTGCCAGCAGCCAAACGGCTAGCGGATACAATGAGCAGTTCTTC. Translated, it gives CASSQTASGYNEQFF.

V and J are TRBV6-1 and TRBJ2-5; 11 nucleotides line up with TRBD2. Germline V gene sequence: CDR1 MNHNS, CDR2 SASEGT. This CDR3 has 16 residues. The V segment lost 5 bases and the J segment 3 bases; nucleotides outside the gene matches: 8. CDR3 protein: CASSHGSGGVEETQYF. The CDR3 nucleotides read TGTGCCAGCAGTCATGGTAGCGGGGGGGTCGAAGAGACCCAGTACTTC.

The chain carries TRBV10-3 and TRBJ2-5, with a tentative D call TRBD2 (6 bases). Trimming took 6 bases from V and 0 from J, leaving 23 bases between them. CDR1 and CDR2 from the germline V gene are ENHRY and SYGVKD. This CDR3 is 18 amino acids long. CDR3 in DNA: TGTGCCATCAGCCCCGGGGGTGCGTCTGTGGGGAACCAAGAGACCCAGTACTTC. Residues: CAISPGGASVGNQETQYF.